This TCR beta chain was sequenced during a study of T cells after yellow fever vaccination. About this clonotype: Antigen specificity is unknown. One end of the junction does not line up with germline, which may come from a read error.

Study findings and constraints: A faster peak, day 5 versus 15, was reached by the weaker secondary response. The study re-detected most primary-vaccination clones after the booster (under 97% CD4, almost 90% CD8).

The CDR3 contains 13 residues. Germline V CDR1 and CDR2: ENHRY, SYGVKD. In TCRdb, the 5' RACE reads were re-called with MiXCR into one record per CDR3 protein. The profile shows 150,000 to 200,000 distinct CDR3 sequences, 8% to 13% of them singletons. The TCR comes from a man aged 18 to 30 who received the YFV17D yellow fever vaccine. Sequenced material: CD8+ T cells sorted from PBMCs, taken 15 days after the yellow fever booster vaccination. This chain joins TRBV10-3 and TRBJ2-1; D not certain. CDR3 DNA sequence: TGTGCCATCCGTGAAGGGATCTACAATGAGCAGTTCTTC. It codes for CAIREGIYNEQFF.